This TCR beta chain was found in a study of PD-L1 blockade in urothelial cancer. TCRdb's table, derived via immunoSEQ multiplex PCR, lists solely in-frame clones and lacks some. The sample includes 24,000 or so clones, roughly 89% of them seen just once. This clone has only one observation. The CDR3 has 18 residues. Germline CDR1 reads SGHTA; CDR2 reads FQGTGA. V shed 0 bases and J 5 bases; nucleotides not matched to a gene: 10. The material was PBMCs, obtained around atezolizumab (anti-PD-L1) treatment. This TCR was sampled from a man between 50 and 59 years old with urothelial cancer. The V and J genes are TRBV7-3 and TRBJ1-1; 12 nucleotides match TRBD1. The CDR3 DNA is TGTGCCAGCAGCTTAACGCCCCCGGGACAGGGGGCAGAGACTGAAGCTTTCTTT. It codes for CASSLTPPGQGAETEAFF.